These 5 T cell receptor beta chains were sequenced from one sample in a study of blood T cell repertoires in COVID-19. Sequenced by immunoSEQ multiplex PCR; TCRdb stores in-frame clones only, minus some. The sample shows about 240,000 clones, approximately 80% of them seen only once. Sequences were obtained from peripheral blood. These receptors were taken from a woman aged 55-70 years with active or convalescent COVID-19.

The rearrangement joins TRBV6-9 to TRBJ2-5, with TRBD2 identical over 9 bases. V lost 0 bases, J lost 0 bases, and 14 bases stayed unmatched. CDR3 size: 20 residues. Germline-derived CDR1 and CDR2 are MNHGY and SVAAGI. CDR3 DNA: TGTGCCAGCAGTTATTCGGGGAATGGCGGGAGGGGCGTAGACCAAGAGACCCAGTACTTC. This translates into CASSYSGNGGRGVDQETQYF.

The chain employs TRBV11-2 and TRBJ2-5, with D tentatively TRBD2 (5 bases). The CDR3 covers 12 residues. The V end was cut by 7 bases, the J end by 5 bases, with 11 bases between. The germline V gene has CDR1 SGHAT and CDR2 FQNNGV. The CDR3 DNA follows: TGTGCCAGCAATAAGGGAGTGGAGACCCAGTACTTC. Encoded protein: CASNKGVETQYF. Combining the CDR3 with reference TRBV11-2 and TRBJ2-5 gives the whole variable domain EAGVAQSPRYKIIEKRQSVAFWCNPISGHATLYWYQQILGQGPKLLIQFQNNGVVDDSQLPKDRFSAERLKGVDSTLKIQPAKLEDSAVYLCASNKGVETQYFGPGTRLLVL.

The V gene is TRBV29-1, the J gene TRBJ1-6; D is ambiguous. This CDR3 comprises 13 residues. Germline V gene sequence: CDR1 SQVTM, CDR2 ANQGSEA. Trimming cost V 8 bases and J 8 bases, with 16 bases left between them. CDR3 sequence: CSPTGREDSPLHF. The CDR3 DNA follows: TGCAGCCCGACTGGACGGGAGGATTCACCCCTCCACTTT.

This CDR3 is CATSRYNSNQPQHF. In DNA, the CDR3 is TGTGCCACCAGCAGATACAATAGCAATCAGCCCCAGCATTTT. This chain connects TRBV15 to TRBJ1-5; no reliable D call. CDR1 is LNHNV and CDR2 is YYDKDF in the germline V gene (reference sequence). The CDR3 totals 14 residues. Trimming took off 2 bases at V and 0 bases at J, with 5 bases between the two ends.

The chain employs TRBV24-1 and TRBJ2-5; no clear D gene. The CDR3 extends over 15 amino acids. Looked up from germline, CDR1 is KGHDR and CDR2 is SFDVKD. Deletions cut 5 bases from V and 1 base from J, with 13 bases between. The CDR3, as DNA: TGTGCCACCAGTGCCCGCGACGAGGTCCAAGAGACCCAGTACTTC. This encodes CATSARDEVQETQYF.